These T cell receptor beta chains were read from a single sample in a study of spatial heterogeneity in lung cancer. In TCRdb, the 5' RACE reads were re-called with MiXCR into one record per CDR3 protein. The table lists about 15,000 distinct CDR3 sequences, approximately 20% of them singletons. Sample: PBMCs, taken at follow-up. Source of these receptors: a male donor with early-stage non-small cell lung cancer. Both conserved end residues are part of each CDR3. The order of the fields is D gene, clone size, V gene, J gene, CDR3 DNA, CDR3 protein. A D gene is named only where the DNA matches it firmly. Expanded clones are given a class, and other clones once, few, many or no size at all.

>TRBD1|once|TRBV18|TRBJ2-2
TGTGCCAGCTCACTCACACAGGGGCCAAACACCGGGGAGCTGTTTTTT
CASSLTQGPNTGELFF
>-|-|TRBV7-9|TRBJ2-4
TGTGCCAGCAGCCTAGGGGCGGGTTTAGGCAAAAACATTCAGTACTTC
CASSLGAGLGKNIQYF
>-|-|TRBV18|TRBJ2-7
TGTGCCAGCTCACCACTTCCGTGGTACGAGCAGTACTTC
CASSPLPWYEQYF
>-|-|TRBV11-2|TRBJ1-1
TGTGCCAGCAGCGTATCGGGACACACGAACACTGAAGCTTTCTTT
CASSVSGHTNTEAFF
>TRBD1|-|TRBV7-9|TRBJ1-2
TGTGCCAGCAGCCCCGGGACAGGGGGGTTCTATGGCTACACCTTC
CASSPGTGGFYGYTF
>TRBD2|medium-sized|TRBV25-1|TRBJ2-1
TGTGCCAGCAGTGCGAGACTAGCTCAGTTCTTC
CASSARLAQFF
>TRBD1|-|TRBV2|TRBJ1-1
TGTGCCAGAATAAAACAGGGGACTCAGGGAAACACTGAAGCTTTCTTT
CARIKQGTQGNTEAFF
>-|-|TRBV4-1|TRBJ2-1
TGCGCCAGCAGCCAAGATACAGACTACAATGAGCAGTTCTTC
CASSQDTDYNEQFF
>-|few|TRBV5-1|TRBJ2-3
TGCGCCAGCAGCTTTCAAGCGTCTAGCGCCACAGATACGCAGTATTTT
CASSFQASSATDTQYF
>-|many|TRBV9|TRBJ2-2
TGTGCCAGCAGCAATCAGGGCGGAACCGGGGAGCTGTTTTTT
CASSNQGGTGELFF
>-|few|TRBV6-1|TRBJ2-7
TGTGCCAGCAGTCCGGGACCATACGAGCAGTACTTC
CASSPGPYEQYF
>-|many|TRBV6-6|TRBJ2-3
TGTGCCAGCACTGGGGAGGCTAGCGTAGATACGCAGTATTTT
CASTGEASVDTQYF
>-|few|TRBV30|TRBJ1-6
TGTGCCTGGAGTGCCCGTAGCTCCTATAATTCACCCCTCCACTTT
CAWSARSSYNSPLHF
>TRBD1|-|TRBV19|TRBJ1-2
TGTGCCAGTGGTTACACAGGGGAGGGTGGCTACACCTTC
CASGYTGEGGYTF
>-|-|TRBV23-1|TRBJ2-2
TGCGCCAGGATTTTGGGGGACTCCTGTGGAAATACCGGGGAGCTGTTTTTT
CARILGDSCGNTGELFF
>TRBD2|-|TRBV2|TRBJ2-3
TGTGCCAGCAGTGTTAGGCAGGGGCAAGCGGGGGGCACAGATACGCAGTATTTT
CASSVRQGQAGGTDTQYF
>-|few|TRBV25-1|TRBJ2-7
TGTGCCAGCAGTGAATCCAGGGGCTCCTACGAGCAGTACTTC
CASSESRGSYEQYF
>TRBD1|-|TRBV12-3/TRBV12-4|TRBJ2-7
TGTGCCAGCAGTTCGACAGGGTACGAGCAGTACTTC
CASSSTGYEQYF
>-|-|TRBV5-4|TRBJ2-7
TGTGCCAGCAGCGCAACAGGGACCTACGAGCAGTACTTC
CASSATGTYEQYF
>-|many|TRBV10-3|TRBJ2-1
TGTGCCATCAGTGAGGTAGGAGGGGGGCCGTACAATGAGCAGTTCTTC
CAISEVGGGPYNEQFF
>-|many|TRBV6-5|TRBJ1-2
TGTGCCAGCAGTTACGCTCGCCGGGGAGGGAATAGCTATGGCTACACCTTC
CASSYARRGGNSYGYTF
>TRBD1|few|TRBV20-1|TRBJ2-3
TGCAGTGCCTTGGACAGGGGGCGCACAGATACGCAGTATTTT
CSALDRGRTDTQYF
>-|many|TRBV6-2/TRBV6-3|TRBJ2-7
TGTGCCAGCAGTCCTACCGGGGGAACCTACGAGCAGTACTTC
CASSPTGGTYEQYF